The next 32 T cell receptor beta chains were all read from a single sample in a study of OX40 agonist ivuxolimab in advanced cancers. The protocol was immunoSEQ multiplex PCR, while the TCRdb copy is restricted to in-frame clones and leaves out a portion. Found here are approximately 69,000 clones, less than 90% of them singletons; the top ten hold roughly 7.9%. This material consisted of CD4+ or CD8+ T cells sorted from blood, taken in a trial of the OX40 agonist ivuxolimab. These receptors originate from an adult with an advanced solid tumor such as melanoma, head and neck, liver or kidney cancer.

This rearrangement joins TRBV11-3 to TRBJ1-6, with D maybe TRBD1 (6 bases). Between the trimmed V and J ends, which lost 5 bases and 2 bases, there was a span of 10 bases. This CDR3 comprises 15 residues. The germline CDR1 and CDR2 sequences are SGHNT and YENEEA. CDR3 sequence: CASSRRDTYNSPLHF. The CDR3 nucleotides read TGTGCCAGCAGCAGGCGGGACACCTATAATTCACCCCTCCACTTT.

The CDR3 loop reads CAISEGAGPLHF. In DNA form, the CDR3 reads TGTGCCATCAGTGAGGGAGCCGGTCCCCTCCACTTT. This chain links TRBV10-3 with TRBJ1-6; D gene ambiguous. The CDR3 runs 12 residues. Germline V CDR1 and CDR2: ENHRY, SYGVKD. V gave up 2 bases and J gave up 13 bases, with 9 bases separating them.

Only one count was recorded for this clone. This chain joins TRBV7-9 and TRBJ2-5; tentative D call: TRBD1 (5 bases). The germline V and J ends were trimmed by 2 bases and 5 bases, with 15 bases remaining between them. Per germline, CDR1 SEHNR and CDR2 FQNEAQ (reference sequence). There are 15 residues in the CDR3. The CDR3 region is CASSLNPGKVETQYF. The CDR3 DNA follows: TGTGCCAGCAGCTTAAATCCAGGGAAGGTGGAGACCCAGTACTTC.

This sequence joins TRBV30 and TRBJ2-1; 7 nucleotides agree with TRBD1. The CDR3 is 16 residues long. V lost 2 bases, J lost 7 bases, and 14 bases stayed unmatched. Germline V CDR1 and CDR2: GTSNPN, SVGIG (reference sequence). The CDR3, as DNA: TGTGCCTGGAGTACAAGACAGGGTAACCCTTGGAATGAGCAGTTCTTC. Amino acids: CAWSTRQGNPWNEQFF.

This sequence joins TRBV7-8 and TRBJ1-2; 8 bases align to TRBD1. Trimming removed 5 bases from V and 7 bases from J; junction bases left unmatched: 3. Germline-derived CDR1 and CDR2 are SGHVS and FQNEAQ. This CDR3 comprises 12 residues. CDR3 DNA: TGTGCCAGCAGCCTCGACAGGGGTGGCTACACCTTC. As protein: CASSLDRGGYTF.

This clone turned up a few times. Here the CDR3 DNA reads TGCGCCAGCAGCCAAGTGGGACTAGCCTCCAATGAGCAGTTCTTC. Its translation is CASSQVGLASNEQFF. J is TRBJ2-1 and V is TRBV4-3, with TRBD2 matching over 9 bases. The germline V gene has CDR1 LGHNA and CDR2 YSLEER. J gave up 6 bases and V 1 base, and 4 bases lay outside the gene matches. The CDR3 is made up of 15 amino acids.

This CDR3 reads CASSQVYGLSTDTQYF. CDR3 nucleotide sequence: TGCGCCAGCAGCCAAGTTTACGGGCTAAGCACAGATACGCAGTATTTT. The genes are TRBV4-1 and TRBJ2-3, with unresolved D. This CDR3 is built from 16 residues. The V gene's germline CDR1 is MGHRA and CDR2 YSYEKL. Trimming removed 1 base at V and 0 bases at J, with 11 bases between.

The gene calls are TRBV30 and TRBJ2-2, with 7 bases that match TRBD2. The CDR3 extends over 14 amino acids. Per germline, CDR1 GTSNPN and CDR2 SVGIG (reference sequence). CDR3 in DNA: TGTGCACGAGGCGGGAGAATAAACACCGGGGAGCTGTTTTTT. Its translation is CARGGRINTGELFF.

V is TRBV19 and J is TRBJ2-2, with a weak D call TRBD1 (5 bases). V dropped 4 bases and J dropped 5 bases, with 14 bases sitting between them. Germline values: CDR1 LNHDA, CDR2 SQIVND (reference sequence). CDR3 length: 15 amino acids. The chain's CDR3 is CASSSDQGWTGELFF. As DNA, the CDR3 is TGTGCCAGTAGTAGTGATCAGGGTTGGACCGGGGAGCTGTTTTTT.

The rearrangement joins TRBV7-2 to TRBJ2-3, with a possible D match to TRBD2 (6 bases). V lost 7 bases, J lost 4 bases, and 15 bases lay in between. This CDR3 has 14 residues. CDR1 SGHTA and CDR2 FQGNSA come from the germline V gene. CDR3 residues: CASNRDSGADTQYF. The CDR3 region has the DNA TGTGCCAGCAACCGGGACTCCGGGGCAGATACGCAGTATTTT.

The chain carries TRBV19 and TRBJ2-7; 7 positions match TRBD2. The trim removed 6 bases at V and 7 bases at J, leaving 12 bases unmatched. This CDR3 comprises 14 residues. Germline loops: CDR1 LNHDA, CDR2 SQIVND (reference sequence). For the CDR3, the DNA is TGTGCCAGTAGCTACGGGGGGTTAGGCTTTGAGCAGTACTTC. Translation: CASSYGGLGFEQYF.

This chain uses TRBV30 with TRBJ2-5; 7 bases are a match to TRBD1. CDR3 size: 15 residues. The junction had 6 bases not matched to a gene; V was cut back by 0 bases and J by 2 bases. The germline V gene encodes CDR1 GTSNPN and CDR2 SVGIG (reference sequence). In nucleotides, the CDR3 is TGTGCCTGGAGTGTAAAGGGGGCAGCACAAGAGACCCAGTACTTC. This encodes CAWSVKGAAQETQYF.

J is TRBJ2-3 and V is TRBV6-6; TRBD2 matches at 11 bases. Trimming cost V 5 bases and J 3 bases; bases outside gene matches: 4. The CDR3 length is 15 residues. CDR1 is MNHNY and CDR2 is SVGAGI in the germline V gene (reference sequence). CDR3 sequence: CASSQLAGATDTQYF. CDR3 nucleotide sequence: TGTGCCAGCAGTCAACTAGCGGGGGCAACAGATACGCAGTATTTT.

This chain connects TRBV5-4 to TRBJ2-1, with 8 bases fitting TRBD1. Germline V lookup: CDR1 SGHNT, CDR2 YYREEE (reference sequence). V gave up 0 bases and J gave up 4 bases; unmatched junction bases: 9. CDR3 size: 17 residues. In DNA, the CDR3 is TGTGCCAGCAGCTTGGCCGTGGGGACAGGAATGTACAATGAGCAGTTCTTC. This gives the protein CASSLAVGTGMYNEQFF.

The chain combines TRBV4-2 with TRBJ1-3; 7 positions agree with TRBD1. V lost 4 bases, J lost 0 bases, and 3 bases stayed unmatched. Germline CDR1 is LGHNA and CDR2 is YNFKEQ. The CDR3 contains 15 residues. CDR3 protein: CASSRGTDSGNTIYF. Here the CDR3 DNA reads TGTGCCAGCAGCCGGGGGACAGACTCTGGAAACACCATATATTTT.

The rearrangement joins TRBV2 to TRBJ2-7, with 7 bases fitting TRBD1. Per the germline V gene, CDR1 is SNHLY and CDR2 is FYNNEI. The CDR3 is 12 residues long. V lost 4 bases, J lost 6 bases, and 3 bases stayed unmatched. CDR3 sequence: CASSVTGVEQYF. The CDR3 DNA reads TGTGCCAGCAGTGTAACAGGGGTCGAGCAGTACTTC.

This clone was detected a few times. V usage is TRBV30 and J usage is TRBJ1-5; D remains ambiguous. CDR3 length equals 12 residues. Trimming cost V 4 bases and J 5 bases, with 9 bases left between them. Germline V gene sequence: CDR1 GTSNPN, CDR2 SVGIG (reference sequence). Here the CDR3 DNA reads TGTGCCTGGAACGACGGGCATCAGCCCCAGCATTTT. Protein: CAWNDGHQPQHF.

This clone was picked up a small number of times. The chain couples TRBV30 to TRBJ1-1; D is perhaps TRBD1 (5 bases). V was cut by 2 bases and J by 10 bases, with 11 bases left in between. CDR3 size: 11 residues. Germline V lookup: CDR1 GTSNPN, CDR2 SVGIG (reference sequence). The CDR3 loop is CAWSSSGGAFF. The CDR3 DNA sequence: TGTGCCTGGAGTTCCTCGGGGGGAGCTTTCTTT. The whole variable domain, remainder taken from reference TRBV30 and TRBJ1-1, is SQTIHQWPATLVQPVGSPLSLECTVEGTSNPNLYWYRQAAGRGLQLLFYSVGIGQISSEVPQNLSASRPQDRQFILSSKKLLLSDSGFYLCAWSSSGGAFFGQGTRLTVV.

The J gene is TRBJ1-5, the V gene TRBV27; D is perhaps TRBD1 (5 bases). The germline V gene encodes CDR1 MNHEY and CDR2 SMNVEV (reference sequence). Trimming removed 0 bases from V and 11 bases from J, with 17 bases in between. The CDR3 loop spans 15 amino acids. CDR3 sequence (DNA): TGTGCCAGCAGTTTATCCGGGGCTGGGAAGGGTTCCCAGCATTTT. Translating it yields CASSLSGAGKGSQHF.

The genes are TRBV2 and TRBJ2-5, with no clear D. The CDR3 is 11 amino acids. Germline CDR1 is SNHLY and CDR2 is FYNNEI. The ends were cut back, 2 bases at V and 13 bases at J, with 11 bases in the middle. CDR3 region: CASSELRSLYF. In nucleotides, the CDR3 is TGTGCCAGCAGTGAACTCCGTAGCTTGTACTTC.

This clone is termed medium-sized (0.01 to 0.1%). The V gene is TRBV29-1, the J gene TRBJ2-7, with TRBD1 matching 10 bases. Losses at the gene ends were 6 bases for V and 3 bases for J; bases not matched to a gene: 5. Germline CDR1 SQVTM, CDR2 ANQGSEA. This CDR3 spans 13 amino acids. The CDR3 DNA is TGCAGCGTCCTTAGGACAGGGGGCTACGAGCAGTACTTC. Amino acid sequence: CSVLRTGGYEQYF.

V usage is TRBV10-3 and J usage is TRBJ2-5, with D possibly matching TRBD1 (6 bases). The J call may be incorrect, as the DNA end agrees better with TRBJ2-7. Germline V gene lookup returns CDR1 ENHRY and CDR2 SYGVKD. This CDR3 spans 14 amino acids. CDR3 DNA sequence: TGTGCCATCAGCCCCGAGGGGGTCGGCTACGAGCAGTACTTC. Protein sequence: CAISPEGVGYEQYF.

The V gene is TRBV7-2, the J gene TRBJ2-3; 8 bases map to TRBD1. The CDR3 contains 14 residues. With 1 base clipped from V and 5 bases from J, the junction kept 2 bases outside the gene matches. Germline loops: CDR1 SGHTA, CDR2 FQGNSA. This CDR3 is CASSLVRGLDTQYF. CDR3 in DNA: TGTGCCAGCAGCTTAGTCAGGGGGCTAGATACGCAGTATTTT.

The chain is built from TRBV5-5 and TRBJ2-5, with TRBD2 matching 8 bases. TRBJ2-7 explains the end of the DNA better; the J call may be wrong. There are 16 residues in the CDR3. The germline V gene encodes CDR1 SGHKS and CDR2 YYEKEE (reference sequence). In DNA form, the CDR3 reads TGTGCCAGCAGCTTGGGAGTTAGCGGGACGCCCTACGAGCAGTACTTC. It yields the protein CASSLGVSGTPYEQYF.

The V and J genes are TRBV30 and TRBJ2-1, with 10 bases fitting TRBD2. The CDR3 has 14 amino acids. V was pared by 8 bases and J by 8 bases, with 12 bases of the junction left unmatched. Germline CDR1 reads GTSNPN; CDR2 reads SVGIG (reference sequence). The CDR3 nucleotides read TGTGCCCGACTAACTAGCGGGAAAAGTGATGAGCAGTTCTTC. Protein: CARLTSGKSDEQFF. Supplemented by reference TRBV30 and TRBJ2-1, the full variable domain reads SQTIHQWPATLVQPVGSPLSLECTVEGTSNPNLYWYRQAAGRGLQLLFYSVGIGQISSEVPQNLSASRPQDRQFILSSKKLLLSDSGFYLCARLTSGKSDEQFFGPGTRLTVL.

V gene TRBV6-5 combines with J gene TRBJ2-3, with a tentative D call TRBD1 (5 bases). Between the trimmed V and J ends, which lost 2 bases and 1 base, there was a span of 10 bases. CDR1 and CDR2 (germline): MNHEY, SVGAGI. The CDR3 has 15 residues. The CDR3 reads CASSYGQGGTDTQYF. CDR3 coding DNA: TGTGCCAGCAGTTACGGGCAGGGCGGCACAGATACGCAGTATTTT.

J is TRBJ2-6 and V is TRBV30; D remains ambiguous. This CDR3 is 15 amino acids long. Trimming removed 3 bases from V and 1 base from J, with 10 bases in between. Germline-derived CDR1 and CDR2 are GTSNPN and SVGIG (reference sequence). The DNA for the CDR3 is TGTGCCTGGAGGGGGTTTTGGTCTGGGGCCAACGTCCTGACTTTC. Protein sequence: CAWRGFWSGANVLTF.

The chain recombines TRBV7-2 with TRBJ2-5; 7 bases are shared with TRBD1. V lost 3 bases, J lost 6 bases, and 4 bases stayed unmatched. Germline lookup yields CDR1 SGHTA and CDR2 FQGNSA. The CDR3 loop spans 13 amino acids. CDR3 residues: CASSFTGVKTQYF. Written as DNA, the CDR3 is TGTGCCAGCAGCTTTACAGGGGTAAAGACCCAGTACTTC.

The CDR3 DNA reads TGTGCCAGCAGCTTAGGAGGCACAGGGGGCACTGAAGCTTTCTTT. It specifies CASSLGGTGGTEAFF. The V gene is TRBV7-2, the J gene TRBJ1-1; 8 bases are a match to TRBD1. Germline V CDR1 and CDR2: SGHTA, FQGNSA. This CDR3 contains 15 residues. V dropped 1 base and J dropped 4; count of bases not matched to a gene: 5.

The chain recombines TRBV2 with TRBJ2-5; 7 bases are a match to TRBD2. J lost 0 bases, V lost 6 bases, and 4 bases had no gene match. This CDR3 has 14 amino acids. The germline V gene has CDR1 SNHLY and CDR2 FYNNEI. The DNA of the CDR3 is TGTGCCAGCAGCCTAACTAGCGACCAAGAGACCCAGTACTTC. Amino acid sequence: CASSLTSDQETQYF. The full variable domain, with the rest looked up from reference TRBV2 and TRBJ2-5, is EPEVTQTPSHQVTQMGQEVILRCVPISNHLYFYWYRQILGQKVEFLVSFYNNEISEKSEIFDDQFSVERPDGSNFTLKIRSTKLEDSAMYFCASSLTSDQETQYFGPGTRLLVL.

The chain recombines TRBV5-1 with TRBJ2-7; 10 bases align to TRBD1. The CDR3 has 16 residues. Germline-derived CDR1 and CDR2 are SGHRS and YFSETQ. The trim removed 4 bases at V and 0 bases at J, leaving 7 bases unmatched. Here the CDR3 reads CASSPRTGGHSYEQYF. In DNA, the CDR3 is TGCGCCAGCAGCCCACGGACAGGGGGTCACTCCTACGAGCAGTACTTC.

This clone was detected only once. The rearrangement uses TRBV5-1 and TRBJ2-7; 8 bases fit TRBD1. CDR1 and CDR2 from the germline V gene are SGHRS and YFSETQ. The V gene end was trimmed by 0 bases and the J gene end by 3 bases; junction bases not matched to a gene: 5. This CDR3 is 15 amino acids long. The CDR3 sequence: CASSLVQGAGYEQYF. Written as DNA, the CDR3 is TGCGCCAGCAGCTTGGTTCAGGGGGCGGGCTACGAGCAGTACTTC.